A selection of T cell receptor beta chains follows, all from one sample in a study of blood T cell repertoires in COVID-19. The data were produced by immunoSEQ multiplex PCR, yet TCRdb's version contains in-frame clones alone and is incomplete. The table has about 200,000 clones, around 80% seen once. Sequencing was carried out using peripheral blood. These receptors came from a woman aged 70-85 years with acute or convalescent COVID-19. Each CDR3 is given with its conserved first and last residue. D genes are given only for firm matches. Rows give clone size only sometimes, using once, few, many, or a class for an expanded clone.

CDR3: CASSPGLAGGPQEQYF; DNA: TGTGCCAGCAGCCCGGGACTAGCGGGAGGGCCTCAGGAGCAGTACTTC; size: -; D: TRBD2; J: TRBJ2-7; V: TRBV11-2
CDR3: CASSTSGRHGELFF; DNA: TGTGCCAGCAGTACCAGCGGGAGGCACGGGGAGCTGTTTTTT; size: -; D: TRBD2; J: TRBJ2-2; V: TRBV25-1
CDR3: CASRTEGGGYTF; DNA: TGTGCCAGCAGGACAGAAGGTGGTGGCTACACCTTC; size: -; D: -; J: TRBJ1-2; V: TRBV28
CDR3: CASSQPIYNEQFF; DNA: TGTGCCAGCAGCCAACCCATCTACAATGAGCAGTTCTTC; size: -; D: -; J: TRBJ2-1; V: TRBV3-1/TRBV3-2
CDR3: CASSPLAGARTDTQYF; DNA: TGTGCCAGCAGTCCCTTAGCGGGAGCCAGGACAGATACGCAGTATTTT; size: once; D: TRBD2; J: TRBJ2-3; V: TRBV28
CDR3: CASSSSEGAELGYTF; DNA: TGTGCCAGCAGTTCCTCGGAGGGGGCCGAGCTTGGCTACACCTTC; size: few; D: TRBD1; J: TRBJ1-2; V: TRBV28
CDR3: CAIRRDSGKETQYF; DNA: TGTGCCATCAGGAGGGATAGCGGGAAAGAGACCCAGTACTTC; size: -; D: TRBD2; J: TRBJ2-5; V: TRBV10-3
CDR3: CASKTSGISYEQYF; DNA: TGTGCCAGCAAGACTAGCGGAATCTCCTACGAGCAGTACTTC; size: -; D: TRBD2; J: TRBJ2-7; V: TRBV18
CDR3: CASSLHVSSPLHF; DNA: TGTGCCAGCTCACTTCATGTCAGTTCACCCCTCCACTTT; size: -; D: -; J: TRBJ1-6; V: TRBV18
CDR3: CAWREKGSGANVLTF; DNA: TGTGCCTGGAGAGAAAAGGGGTCTGGGGCCAACGTCCTGACTTTC; size: -; D: -; J: TRBJ2-6; V: TRBV30